This T cell receptor beta chain was found in a study of radiotherapy plus CTLA-4 blockade in lung cancer. About the study: Overall, roughly 18% of patients showed an objective response, while 31% attained disease control.

Focal radiation plus CTLA-4 blockade with ipilimumab was administered to patients who had chemo-refractory metastatic non-small-cell lung cancer. The count of this clone is one. Its antigen is undetermined. Study-wide findings and caveats: Subsequent to radiotherapy plus ipilimumab, tumor-derived TCR clones underwent expansion in blood. Early blood T cell clone dynamics reportedly forecast response best, with interferon-beta.

With V trimmed by 4 bases and J by 5 bases, 11 bases remained unmatched. CDR1 KGHSH and CDR2 LQKENI come from the germline V gene. This CDR3 is 15 amino acids long. Some clones are missing from TCRdb's copy, which holds only in-frame ones; the method was immunoSEQ multiplex PCR. The profile shows 24,000 or so clones, about three quarters of them singletons. J is TRBJ2-7 and V is TRBV18, with TRBD1 matching 7 bases. The TCR was taken from a human donor with non-small cell lung cancer who had stable disease on radiotherapy plus ipilimumab. Sequencing used peripheral blood, obtained from a patient treated with radiotherapy plus ipilimumab. The CDR3, as DNA: TGTGCCAGCTCACGGAATAACAGGGGATACAACGAGCAGTACTTC. Protein product: CASSRNNRGYNEQYF.